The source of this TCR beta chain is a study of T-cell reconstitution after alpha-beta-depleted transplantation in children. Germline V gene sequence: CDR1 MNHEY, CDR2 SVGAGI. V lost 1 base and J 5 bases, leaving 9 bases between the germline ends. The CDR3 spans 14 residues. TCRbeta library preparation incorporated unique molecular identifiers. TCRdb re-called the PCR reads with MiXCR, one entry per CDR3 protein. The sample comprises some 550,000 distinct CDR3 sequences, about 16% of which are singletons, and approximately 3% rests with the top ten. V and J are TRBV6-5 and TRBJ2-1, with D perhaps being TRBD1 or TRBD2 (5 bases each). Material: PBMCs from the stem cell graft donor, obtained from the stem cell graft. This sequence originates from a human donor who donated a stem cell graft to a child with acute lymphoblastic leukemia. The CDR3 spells CASSYWGTDNEQFF. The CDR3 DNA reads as TGTGCCAGCAGTTACTGGGGGACGGACAATGAGCAGTTCTTC.